Listed below are T cell receptor beta chains from one sample, sequenced in a study of TIL therapy for anti-PD-1-resistant metastatic lung cancer. The assay was immunoSEQ multiplex PCR, and TCRdb's table has in-frame clones only and misses some. Among under 55,000 clones listed, less than 80% were seen once. The source material was blood, sampled at baseline. The receptors come from a woman between 25 and 80 years old with non-small cell lung cancer. Each CDR3 is given with its conserved first and last residue. The order of the fields is CDR3 DNA, CDR3 protein, J gene, V gene, D gene, clone size. D genes are given only for firm matches. Clone size is shown for a subset of rows, as once, few, many or a class of expanded clone.

TGTGCCAGTAGTATTGGACAGGGTTTTGATCAGCCCCAGCATTTT	CASSIGQGFDQPQHF	TRBJ1-5	TRBV19	TRBD1	few
TGTGCCAGCAGCCCAGCGAATAGCAATCAGCCCCAGCATTTT	CASSPANSNQPQHF	TRBJ1-5	TRBV14	NA	NA
TGCGCCAGCAGTGGATCATCTGTCGCCTCACCCCTCCACTTT	CASSGSSVASPLHF	TRBJ1-6	TRBV10-2	NA	few
TGTGCCAGCAGCCCCTTATCCAATGAGCAGTTCTTC	CASSPLSNEQFF	TRBJ2-1	TRBV27	NA	NA
TGTGCCAGCAGTGCCCTGACAGGGGGCACTGAAGCTTTCTTT	CASSALTGGTEAFF	TRBJ1-1	TRBV27	TRBD1	NA
TGTGCCAGCAGTTTGAGCAGGGGCGGGAACACTGAAGCTTTCTTT	CASSLSRGGNTEAFF	TRBJ1-1	TRBV27	NA	NA
TGTGCCAGCAGTTTCCGGACTAGCGGTTACAATGAGCAGTTCTTC	CASSFRTSGYNEQFF	TRBJ2-1	TRBV6-5	TRBD2	NA
TGTGCCAGCAGTGACGCGACAGAAGAGACCCAGTACTTC	CASSDATEETQYF	TRBJ2-5	TRBV2	NA	NA
TGTGCCACCAGCCCTCGACAGAATAACTATGGCTACACCTTC	CATSPRQNNYGYTF	TRBJ1-2	TRBV15	NA	NA
TGCGCCAGCAGCCAAGAAGGGATGGGCAATCAGCCCCAGCATTTT	CASSQEGMGNQPQHF	TRBJ1-5	TRBV4-3	NA	NA
TGTGCCGGGACAGGGAACACTGAAGCTTTCTTT	CAGTGNTEAFF	TRBJ1-1	TRBV30	TRBD1	few
TGTGCCAGCAGCTTTGGGGCTGGGGAGCTGTTTTTT	CASSFGAGELFF	TRBJ2-2	TRBV5-6	NA	few
TGTGCCAGCAGACCAAGGGGGGGTTCGTACAATGAGCAGTTCTTC	CASRPRGGSYNEQFF	TRBJ2-1	TRBV7-6	NA	NA
TGCGCCAGCAGTGACGGTGGGGGGGCTAACGGGAATGAGCAGTTCTTC	CASSDGGGANGNEQFF	TRBJ2-1	TRBV10-1	NA	NA
TGTGCCAGCAGCCTGAGTCCTAGAGGGGGGGGGACTGAAGCTTTCTTT	CASSLSPRGGGTEAFF	TRBJ1-1	TRBV5-4	NA	NA
TGTGCCAGCAGCTCGACGGTGAACACTGAAGCTTTCTTT	CASSSTVNTEAFF	TRBJ1-1	TRBV7-7	NA	NA
TGTGCCAGCAGTCCAATATACGGCAATGAGCAGTTCTTC	CASSPIYGNEQFF	TRBJ2-1	TRBV28	NA	NA
TGTGCCAGCAGTGGGACAGGGGGAAACACTGAAGCTTTCTTT	CASSGTGGNTEAFF	TRBJ1-1	TRBV2	TRBD1	NA
TGTGCCAGTAGTCCAGACAGAAACAATCAGCCCCAGCATTTT	CASSPDRNNQPQHF	TRBJ1-5	TRBV19	NA	once
TGTGCCAGCAGGCTTAAGGGGAATGAGCAGTACTTC	CASRLKGNEQYF	TRBJ2-7	TRBV27	NA	NA
TGTGCCAGCTCACCACCCCCGGATTACAATGAGCAGTTCTTC	CASSPPPDYNEQFF	TRBJ2-1	TRBV18	NA	NA
TGTGCCAGCAGCGCCAGTAGCGATGAGCAGTTCTTC	CASSASSDEQFF	TRBJ2-1	TRBV9	NA	NA
TGTGCCAGTAAGGGGGCCATAAGTGCGGTAGAGCAGTACTTC	CASKGAISAVEQYF	TRBJ2-7	TRBV19	TRBD1	few
TGTGCCTGGTCGGTGGTAGCGGGGCACGGGGAGCTGTTTTTT	CAWSVVAGHGELFF	TRBJ2-2	TRBV30	TRBD2	NA
TGTGCCAGCAGCCCGAGCGGGACAGAGAACTATGGCTACACCTTC	CASSPSGTENYGYTF	TRBJ1-2	TRBV7-2	TRBD1	NA
TGTGCCAGTAGTACCACTCAAGGGAGCTATGGCTACACCTTC	CASSTTQGSYGYTF	TRBJ1-2	TRBV19	NA	NA
TGTGCCAGCAGGGGAACAGGGGGAGGTGGCTACACCTTC	CASRGTGGGGYTF	TRBJ1-2	TRBV2	TRBD1	NA
TGTGCCAGCAGGGACAGGGGGGGGACAGATACGCAGTATTTT	CASRDRGGTDTQYF	TRBJ2-3	TRBV7-2	TRBD1	once
TGTGCCTGGAGCCTATCTGAAGAGACCCAGTACTTC	CAWSLSEETQYF	TRBJ2-5	TRBV30	NA	NA
TGTGCCAGCCAGGGTTCTGGAAACACCATATATTTT	CASQGSGNTIYF	TRBJ1-3	TRBV27	NA	NA
TGTGCCAGCAGTGAAATGTACCGCGGGAGGGCCGACAATGAGCAGTTCTTC	CASSEMYRGRADNEQFF	TRBJ2-1	TRBV6-1	TRBD2	once
TGTGCCAGTGGTCCCTCAAAACGGGGGGAGAACATTCAGTACTTC	CASGPSKRGENIQYF	TRBJ2-4	TRBV28	TRBD2	NA
TGTGCCAGCAGTTACTCCAGCTCCTACGAGCAGTACTTC	CASSYSSSYEQYF	TRBJ2-7	TRBV6-5	NA	NA
TGTGCCAGCAGCCCTGGTGACAGATTAACTAATGAAAAACTGTTTTTT	CASSPGDRLTNEKLFF	TRBJ1-4	TRBV5-8	NA	NA
TGTGCCAGTCGGATGCGAGGACAGGGAGCCAATCAGCCCCAGCATTTT	CASRMRGQGANQPQHF	TRBJ1-5	TRBV2	TRBD1	NA
TGTGCCAGCTCAGAGGTGGGCTCTGGAAACACCATATATTTT	CASSEVGSGNTIYF	TRBJ1-3	TRBV18	NA	NA
TGTGCCAGCAGCTTAGTTTGGGGGGCCACTGAAGCTTTCTTT	CASSLVWGATEAFF	TRBJ1-1	TRBV7-2	NA	NA
TGTGCCAGTAGTATAACTAGCGGGAGCTCCTACGAGCAGTACTTC	CASSITSGSSYEQYF	TRBJ2-7	TRBV19	TRBD2	NA
TGTGCCAGTAGGTACGGGGGAGAGGTCATTCAGTACTTC	CASRYGGEVIQYF	TRBJ2-4	TRBV19	NA	few
TGCGCCAGCAGCCAAGAAGGATATGAGGCAGGCCCAGAGACCGGGGAGCTGTTTTTT	CASSQEGYEAGPETGELFF	TRBJ2-2	TRBV4-1	NA	few
TGTGCCAGCAGCTTAGCGCGGTGGCGGGAGGGGTACAATGAGCAGTTCTTC	CASSLARWREGYNEQFF	TRBJ2-1	TRBV7-2	TRBD2	NA
TGTGCCAGCAGCCAAGGTCTTAGGGGTCGAGGCTACACCTTC	CASSQGLRGRGYTF	TRBJ1-2	TRBV14	NA	NA
TGTGCCAGCAGCTTAAACGGCCCCGATACGCAGTATTTT	CASSLNGPDTQYF	TRBJ2-3	TRBV7-9	NA	NA
TGTGCCAGCAGTCCAGGGCCAGGGTCACCCCTCCACTTT	CASSPGPGSPLHF	TRBJ1-6	TRBV6-5	NA	NA
TGTGCCAGCTCACCAAGGACAGAAATAACTGAAGCTTTCTTT	CASSPRTEITEAFF	TRBJ1-1	TRBV18	NA	NA
TGTGCCAGCAGCGAAACAGGGACTAATTCACCCCTCCACTTT	CASSETGTNSPLHF	TRBJ1-6	TRBV2	NA	NA
TGTGCCAGCAGTTTAGTTAAGGCAGGGAAGTTAAACAATCAGCCCCAGCATTTT	CASSLVKAGKLNNQPQHF	TRBJ1-5	TRBV28	NA	NA
TGTGCCAGCAGTTTGGGGACTAGCGGTTACATTCAGTACTTC	CASSLGTSGYIQYF	TRBJ2-4	TRBV27	TRBD2	few
TGTGCCAGCTCTTACAGACAGGGGGAAGGAAACGAGCAGTACTTC	CASSYRQGEGNEQYF	TRBJ2-7	TRBV18	TRBD1	NA
TGCGCCAGCAGCCCCCAAACCCCTCCGTCCACCCCCTACAATGAGCAGTTCTTC	CASSPQTPPSTPYNEQFF	TRBJ2-1	TRBV4-1	NA	NA
TGTGCCACCAGCAGAGGGCAGGGGACAGATACGCAGTATTTT	CATSRGQGTDTQYF	TRBJ2-3	TRBV15	NA	NA
TGTGCCAGCACCCGGGCGGGGCCCTACACCGGGGAGCTGTTTTTT	CASTRAGPYTGELFF	TRBJ2-2	TRBV27	NA	NA